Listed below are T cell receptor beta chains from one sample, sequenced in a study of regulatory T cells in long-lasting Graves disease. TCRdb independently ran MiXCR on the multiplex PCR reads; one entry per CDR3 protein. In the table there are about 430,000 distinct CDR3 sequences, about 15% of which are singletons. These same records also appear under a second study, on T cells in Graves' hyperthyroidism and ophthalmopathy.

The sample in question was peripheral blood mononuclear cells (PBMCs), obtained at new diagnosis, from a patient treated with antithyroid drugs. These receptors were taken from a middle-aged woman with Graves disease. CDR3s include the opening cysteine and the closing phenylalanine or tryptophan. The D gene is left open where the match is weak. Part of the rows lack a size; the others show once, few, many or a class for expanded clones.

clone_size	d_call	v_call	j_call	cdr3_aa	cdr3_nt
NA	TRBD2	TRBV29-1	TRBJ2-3	CSVEWGSGALVDTQYF	TGCAGCGTTGAATGGGGTAGCGGGGCTTTGGTTGATACGCAGTATTTT
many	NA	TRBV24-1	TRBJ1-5	CATSDRQSSNQPQHF	TGTGCCACCAGTGACAGACAGAGTAGCAATCAGCCCCAGCATTTT
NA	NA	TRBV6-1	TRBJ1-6	CASSDWHRSAGSPLHF	TGTGCCAGCAGTGACTGGCATCGGTCAGCGGGATCACCCCTCCACTTT
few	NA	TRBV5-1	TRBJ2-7	CASSLALEIIYEQYF	TGCGCCAGCAGCTTGGCACTAGAGATAATTTACGAGCAGTACTTC
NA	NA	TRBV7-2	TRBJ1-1	CASSPGLGEAFF	TGTGCCAGCAGCCCCGGACTGGGTGAAGCTTTCTTT
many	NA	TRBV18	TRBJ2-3	CASSPGISTDTQYF	TGTGCCAGCTCACCAGGAATCAGCACAGATACGCAGTATTTT
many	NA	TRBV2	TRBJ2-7	CASNNDRVLEYF	TGTGCCAGCAACAACGACCGGGTACTGGAGTACTTC
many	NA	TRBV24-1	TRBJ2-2	CATSGTMNTGELFF	TGTGCCACCAGCGGGACAATGAACACCGGGGAGCTGTTTTTT
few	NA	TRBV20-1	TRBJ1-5	CSASGHSNQPQHF	TGCAGTGCTAGCGGACACAGCAATCAGCCCCAGCATTTT
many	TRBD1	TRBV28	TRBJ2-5	CASSRGQGVFETQYF	TGTGCCAGCAGTCGGGGACAGGGAGTTTTTGAGACCCAGTACTTC
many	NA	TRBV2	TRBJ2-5	CAHPWGLPGGETQYF	TGTGCCCACCCTTGGGGGCTACCAGGTGGGGAGACCCAGTACTTC
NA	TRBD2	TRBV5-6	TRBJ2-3	CASSSKSTSGSADTQYF	TGTGCCAGCAGCTCCAAATCGACTAGCGGGAGTGCAGATACGCAGTATTTT
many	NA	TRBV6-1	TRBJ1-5	CASSEQGSQPQHF	TGTGCCAGCAGTGAGCAGGGGAGTCAGCCCCAGCATTTT
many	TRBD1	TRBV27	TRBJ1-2	CASSSRGNYGYTF	TGTGCCAGCAGTTCCAGGGGGAACTATGGCTACACCTTC
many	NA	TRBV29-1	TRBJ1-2	CSVESNYGYTF	TGCAGCGTTGAGAGTAACTATGGCTACACCTTC
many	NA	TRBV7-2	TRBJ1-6	CASSLNPKGSPLHF	TGTGCCAGCAGCTTGAACCCAAAAGGGTCACCCCTCCACTTT
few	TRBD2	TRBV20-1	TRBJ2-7	CSARDLAGGYYEQYF	TGCAGTGCTAGAGACTTAGCGGGGGGTTACTACGAGCAGTACTTC
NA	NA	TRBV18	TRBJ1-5	CASSPRPEEPQHF	TGTGCCAGCTCACCGCGACCTGAGGAGCCCCAGCATTTT
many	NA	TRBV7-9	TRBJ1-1	CASSLPGGLTEAFF	TGTGCCAGCAGCTTACCCGGGGGCCTCACTGAAGCTTTCTTT
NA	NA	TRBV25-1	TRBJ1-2	CASSETGFSYGYTF	TGTGCCAGCAGTGAAACAGGGTTTTCCTATGGCTACACCTTC
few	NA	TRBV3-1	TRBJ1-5	CASSPSLHSQPQHF	TGTGCCAGCAGCCCTTCTTTACATAGTCAGCCCCAGCATTTT
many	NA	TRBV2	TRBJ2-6	CASIPGSPGANVLTF	TGTGCCAGCATTCCAGGGTCCCCTGGGGCCAACGTCCTGACTTTC
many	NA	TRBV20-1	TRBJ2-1	CSARNNEQFF	TGCAGTGCTAGGAACAATGAGCAGTTCTTC
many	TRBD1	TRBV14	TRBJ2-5	CASQGQLQETQYF	TGTGCCAGCCAGGGACAGCTCCAAGAGACCCAGTACTTC
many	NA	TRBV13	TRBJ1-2	CASSLAAPRHGYTF	TGTGCCAGCAGCTTAGCGGCCCCGAGGCATGGCTACACCTTC
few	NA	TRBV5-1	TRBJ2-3	CASRPELASTDTQYF	TGCGCCAGCAGACCCGAGCTGGCTAGCACAGATACGCAGTATTTT
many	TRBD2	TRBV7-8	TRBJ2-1	CASIPLAGVDNEQFF	TGTGCCAGCATCCCTCTAGCGGGAGTTGATAATGAGCAGTTCTTC
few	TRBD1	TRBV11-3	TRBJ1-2	CASSLEGQGRGYTF	TGTGCCAGCAGCTTGGAAGGACAGGGAAGAGGCTACACCTTC
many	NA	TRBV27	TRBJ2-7	CASSSDYAYEQYF	TGTGCCAGCAGTTCGGACTACGCCTACGAGCAGTACTTC
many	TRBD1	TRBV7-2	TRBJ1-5	CASSLQGESNQPQHF	TGTGCCAGCAGCTTACAGGGGGAAAGTAATCAGCCCCAGCATTTT
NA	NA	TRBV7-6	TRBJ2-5	CASSLGPNQETQYF	TGTGCCAGCAGCTTGGGACCTAACCAAGAGACCCAGTACTTC
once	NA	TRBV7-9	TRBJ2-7	CASSLGSYLGYEQYF	TGTGCCAGCAGCCTGGGATCGTACCTAGGCTACGAGCAGTACTTC
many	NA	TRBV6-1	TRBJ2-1	CASSEFDRTYNEQFF	TGTGCCAGCAGTGAATTTGATAGAACATACAATGAGCAGTTCTTC
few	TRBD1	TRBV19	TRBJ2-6	CATGQGVSGANVLTF	TGTGCCACGGGACAGGGGGTATCTGGGGCCAACGTCCTGACTTTC
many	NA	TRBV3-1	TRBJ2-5	CASSNEETQYF	TGTGCCAGCAGTAACGAAGAGACCCAGTACTTC
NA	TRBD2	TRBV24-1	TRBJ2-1	CATSWAGGPTGNEQFF	TGTGCCACCAGTTGGGCGGGAGGGCCGACCGGCAATGAGCAGTTCTTC
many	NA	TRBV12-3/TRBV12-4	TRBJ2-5	CASSLLLGRETQYF	TGTGCCAGCAGTTTACTCCTGGGAAGAGAGACCCAGTACTTC
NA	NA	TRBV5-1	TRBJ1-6	CASSLGGSYNSPLHF	TGCGCCAGCAGCTTAGGGGGTTCCTATAATTCACCCCTCCACTTT
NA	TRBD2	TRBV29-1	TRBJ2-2	CSVDLAGNTGELFF	TGCAGCGTTGATCTAGCGGGCAACACCGGGGAGCTGTTTTTT
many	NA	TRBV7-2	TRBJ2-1	CASSYSPGGAGNEQFF	TGTGCCAGCAGCTACTCTCCTGGGGGAGCGGGCAATGAGCAGTTCTTC
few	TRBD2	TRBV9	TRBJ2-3	CASSGTGTSGARGVSTDTQYF	TGTGCCAGCAGCGGAACCGGGACTAGCGGAGCCCGGGGGGTTAGCACAGATACGCAGTATTTT
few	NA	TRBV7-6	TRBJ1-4	CASSRENEKLFF	TGTGCCAGCAGCAGGGAAAATGAAAAACTGTTTTTT
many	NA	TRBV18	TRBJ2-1	CASSRGTLDEQFF	TGTGCCAGCTCACGGGGGACTCTGGATGAGCAGTTCTTC
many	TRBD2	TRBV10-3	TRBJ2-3	CAASGNADTQYF	TGTGCCGCTAGCGGGAACGCAGATACGCAGTATTTT
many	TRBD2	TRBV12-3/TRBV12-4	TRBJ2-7	CASSLGGRYSYEQYF	TGTGCCAGCAGTTTGGGCGGGAGGTACTCCTACGAGCAGTACTTC
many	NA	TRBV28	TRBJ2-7	CASRALYTESGIYEQYF	TGTGCCAGCAGAGCCCTATACACCGAATCGGGGATCTACGAGCAGTACTTC
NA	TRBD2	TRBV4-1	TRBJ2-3	CASTPSGDPTDTQYF	TGCGCCAGCACGCCTAGCGGGGACCCCACAGATACGCAGTATTTT
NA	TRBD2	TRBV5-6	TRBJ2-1	CASSLGLAGEAPTKQFF	TGTGCCAGCAGCTTAGGACTAGCGGGAGAGGCCCCCACAAAGCAGTTCTTC